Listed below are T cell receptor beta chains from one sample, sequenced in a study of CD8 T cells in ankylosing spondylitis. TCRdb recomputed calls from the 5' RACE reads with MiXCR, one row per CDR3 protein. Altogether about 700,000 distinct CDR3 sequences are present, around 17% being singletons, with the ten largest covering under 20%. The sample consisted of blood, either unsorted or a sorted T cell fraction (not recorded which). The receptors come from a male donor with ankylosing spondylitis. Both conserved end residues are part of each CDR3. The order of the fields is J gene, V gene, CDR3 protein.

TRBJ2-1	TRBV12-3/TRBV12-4	CASSSRLAGVGEQFF
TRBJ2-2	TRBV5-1	CASRTGRTNTGELFF
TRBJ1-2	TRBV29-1	CSVVLGGGYGYTF
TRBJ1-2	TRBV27	CASSAQDEDYGYTF
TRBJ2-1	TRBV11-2	CASSLVSWGTGRTYNEQFF
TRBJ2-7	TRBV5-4	CASSSASGKHEQYF
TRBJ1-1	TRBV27	CASSSGGMNTEAFF
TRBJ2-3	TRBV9	CASSVGQGFTDTQYF
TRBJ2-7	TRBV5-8	CASSFRLKYPYEQCF
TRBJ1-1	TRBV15	CATSRAKPSVGFF
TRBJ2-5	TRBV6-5	CASSYTGLQETQYF
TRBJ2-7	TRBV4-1	CASSQDFTSGRYEQYF
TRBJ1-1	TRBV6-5	CASSYSSLSTEAFF
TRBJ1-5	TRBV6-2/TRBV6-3	CASSYRGQGVRPQHF
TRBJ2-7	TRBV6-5	CASSYSDGAENSYEQYF
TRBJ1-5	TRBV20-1	CSAMVGQGSNQPQHF
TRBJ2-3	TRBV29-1	CSVEKTGGDTQYF
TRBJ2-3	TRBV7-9	CAAERGISTDTQYF
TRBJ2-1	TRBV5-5	CASSILAGADEQFF
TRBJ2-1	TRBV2	CASSPILAGGHNEQFF
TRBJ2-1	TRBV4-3	CASSQEGTGYANEQFF
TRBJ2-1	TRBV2	CASSEVSSYNEQFF
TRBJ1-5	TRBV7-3	CASSYSPGQPQHF
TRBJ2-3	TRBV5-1	CASSLPGNTQYF
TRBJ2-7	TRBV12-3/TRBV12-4	CASSSDLMPYEQYF
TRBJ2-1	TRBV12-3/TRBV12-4	CASSPTGGGVAWNEQFF
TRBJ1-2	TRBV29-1	CSVEKARNYGYTF
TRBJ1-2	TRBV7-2	CASSSGTEYGYTF
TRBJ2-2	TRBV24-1	CATSDWGVEGSGTGELFF
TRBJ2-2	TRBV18	CASSPRKRTKNTGELFF
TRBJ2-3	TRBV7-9	CASSLAFSAGFKYTQYF
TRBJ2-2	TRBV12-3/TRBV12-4	CASSPSGIWNLGELFF
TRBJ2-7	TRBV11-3	CASSPNTGTRGGEQYF
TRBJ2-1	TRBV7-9	CASSFPHSGGAGEQFF
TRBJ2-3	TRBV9	CASSVQGLVSTDTQYF
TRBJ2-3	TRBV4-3	CASSQDRLGHGTDTQYF
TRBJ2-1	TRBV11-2	CASSLEDSGPYNEQFF
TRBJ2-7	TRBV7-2	CASSARTEIGIVYEQYF
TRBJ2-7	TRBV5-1	CASSQLGPYEQYF
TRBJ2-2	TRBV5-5	CASSTRGGNTGELFF
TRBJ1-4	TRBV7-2	CASSGSWGEKLFF
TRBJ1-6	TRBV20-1	CSARGDSAYNSPLHF
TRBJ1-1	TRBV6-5	CASSSWDRVNTEAFF